This T cell receptor beta chain was identified in a study of blood T cell repertoires in COVID-19 (dated by TCRdb to 2018 to 2020). Regarding the study in general: The collaborator samples originated in the United States, Italy and Spain and spanned the acute and convalescent phases of COVID-19. The prospective study material was composed of cDNA or gDNA derived from T cells, B-cell-depleted T cells, or PBMCs. Subjects who had been exposed to COVID-19, were actively infected with it, or had recovered from it provided the deeply sampled blood TCRbeta repertoires that made up the dataset. The repertoires were made available in a free public database intended to serve as a resource for research on the immune response to SARS-CoV-2. Samples came from the ongoing ImmuneRACE study (first 160 participants) plus 1,254 subjects from 6 global collaborators. Nearly every sample came with metadata listing a de-identified subject ID, COVID-19 status, age in years and sex. HLA class I and class II types, where available, came from metadata supplied by the sample provider rather than from assay-based typing. General conclusions and limits of the study: The amount of clinical and demographic metadata varied by source and participant and was provided uncurated.

Whole blood was collected in K2EDTA tubes by collaborating institutions according to the institutions' own protocols. Collaborator samples were shipped for TCRbeta analysis as frozen whole blood, isolated PBMCs, or DNA extracted from either sample type. From the cysteine through the phenylalanine, the CDR3 covers 20 amino acids. Left in the record is the CDR3 DNA by itself, 60 bases read in frame from the first base. From a lookup of the germline V gene, CDR1 and CDR2 are SGDLS and YYNGEE. Ends trimmed: V by 0 bases, J by 7 bases; bases unmatched to a gene: 22. TCRbeta CDR3 regions were amplified from genomic DNA using the immunoSEQ Assay, a bias-controlled multiplex PCR. On the authors' methods: The number of nucleated cells in each sample was estimated by amplification of reference gene primers within the assay. To quantify the absolute abundance of each unique TCRbeta CDR3 rearrangement, sequence reads were collapsed and filtered. For each sample, productive Simpson clonality was calculated by taking the square root of Simpson's diversity index across productive rearrangements. TCRdb retrieved this table from immuneACCESS and kept in-frame rearrangements only. Not all clones are present; in checked studies, unresolved V genes account for under half, and no reason is known for the remainder. The DNA gave D and trimming, while V, J and clone size come from that table. In this sample the table shows about 220,000 clones, roughly 80% of which occur a single time. Clones ranked in the top ten supply under 8.5% of the sample.

This clone was counted between two and nine times. Its recognized antigen is unknown. No base qualities exist here, and no much larger clone lies one base off it. This chain joins TRBV9 to TRBJ2-1; 7 nucleotides in the junction match TRBD1. The material sequenced was peripheral blood. The TCR sequence derives from a woman aged 65 to 85 with acute or convalescent COVID-19. The DNA is TGTGCCAGCAGCGTAGAAGAGAGGCCCTCCTGGCAGGGGGTAAGGAATGAGCAGTTCTTC. Translated, it reads CASSVEERPSWQGVRNEQFF.